One sample yielded the 26 T cell receptor beta chains listed below, sequenced in a study of OX40 agonist ivuxolimab in advanced cancers. Repertoires were generated with immunoSEQ multiplex PCR, while TCRdb's copy carries only in-frame clones and drops some. Among about 40,000 clones listed, 75% to 90% were seen once. This sample comprised CD4+ or CD8+ T cells sorted from blood, obtained in a trial of the OX40 agonist ivuxolimab. The receptors shown here come from an adult with an advanced solid tumor such as melanoma, head and neck, liver or kidney cancer.

The chain couples TRBV7-2 to TRBJ2-3, with D tentatively TRBD1 (6 bases). CDR3 length equals 15 residues. V was clipped by 2 bases and J by 2 bases, with 11 bases between them. Germline-derived CDR1 and CDR2 are SGHTA and FQGNSA. The CDR3 coding sequence is TGTGCCAGCAGCTTAATGGGGGCCCACACAGATACGCAGTATTTT. The encoded protein is CASSLMGAHTDTQYF.

The V gene is TRBV11-1, the J gene TRBJ2-5, with 11 bases lining up with TRBD2. Germline loops: CDR1 SGHAT, CDR2 FQDESV (reference sequence). J was trimmed by 3 bases and V by 5 bases; bases with no gene match: 8. CDR3 size: 16 residues. The CDR3: CASSISPGLAEETQYF. CDR3 in DNA: TGTGCCAGCAGCATCAGTCCGGGACTAGCGGAAGAGACCCAGTACTTC.

This sequence joins TRBV15 and TRBJ2-5; D remains unclear. Germline V gene data show CDR1 as LNHNV and CDR2 as YYDKDF (reference sequence). The length of the CDR3 is 14 residues. Trimming shortened V by 5 bases and J by 3 bases, and 13 bases separated the two germline ends. CDR3 sequence: CATSGYTVKETQYF. CDR3 bases: TGTGCCACCAGCGGCTACACGGTCAAAGAGACCCAGTACTTC.

The rearrangement joins TRBV4-1 to TRBJ2-3; 7 bases align to TRBD2. J was trimmed by 5 bases and V by 0 bases; bases with no gene match: 5. The CDR3 totals 15 residues. Germline V gives CDR1 MGHRA, CDR2 YSYEKL. CDR3: CASSQDRGEIDTQYF. In DNA, the CDR3 is TGCGCCAGCAGCCAAGACCGGGGGGAAATAGATACGCAGTATTTT.

The chain joins TRBV6-1 to TRBJ2-7; the D gene is possibly TRBD1 (6 bases). From germline, CDR1 is MNHNS and CDR2 SASEGT. CDR3 size: 16 residues. With 1 base removed from V and 5 bases from J, the gap between germline ends came to 18 bases. CDR3 region: CASSEGSEGVSDEQYF. The CDR3 coding sequence is TGTGCCAGCAGTGAAGGTTCCGAGGGGGTGTCCGACGAGCAGTACTTC.

The table lists this clone with a count of one. The rearrangement links TRBV4-1 to TRBJ2-3; 7 nucleotides align to TRBD2. V dropped 4 bases and J dropped 2; count of bases not matched to a gene: 3. CDR1 is MGHRA, CDR2 YSYEKL, per germline. There are 14 residues in the CDR3. The CDR3 region is CASSPRDYTDTQYF. For the CDR3, the DNA is TGCGCCAGCAGCCCCCGGGACTACACAGATACGCAGTATTTT.

As DNA, the CDR3 is TGTGCCAGCAGTTACAGACCAAAAGAGACCCAGTACTTC. Translating it yields CASSYRPKETQYF. V and J are TRBV6-6 and TRBJ2-5; D unclear. V dropped 2 bases and J dropped 3 bases, with 7 bases sitting between them. The germline gives CDR1 MNHNY, CDR2 SVGAGI (reference sequence). This CDR3 spans 13 amino acids.

This clone came up a few times. The chain couples TRBV7-8 to TRBJ2-1; D is uncertain. Germline V gene lookup returns CDR1 SGHVS and CDR2 FQNEAQ. Trimming took off 5 bases at V and 9 bases at J, with 17 bases between the two ends. This CDR3 has 14 residues. The CDR3 is CASSNRVPPSEQFF. CDR3 bases: TGTGCCAGCAGCAATAGGGTCCCCCCTAGTGAGCAGTTCTTC. Combining the CDR3 with reference TRBV7-8 and TRBJ2-1 gives the whole variable domain GAGVSQSPRYKVAKRGQDVALRCDPISGHVSLFWYQQALGQGPEFLTYFQNEAQLDKSGLPSDRFFAERPEGSVSTLKIQRTQQEDSAVYLCASSNRVPPSEQFFGPGTRLTVL.

The chain recombines TRBV28 with TRBJ1-1; the D is unclear. Germline CDR1 is MDHEN and CDR2 is SYDVKM. The CDR3 covers 14 residues. With 5 bases removed from V and 8 bases from J, the gap between germline ends came to 18 bases. The CDR3 loop reads CASSTLRVSNEAFF. CDR3 DNA sequence: TGTGCCAGCAGTACCCTCCGGGTCTCAAACGAAGCTTTCTTT. Full variable domain (outside the CDR3, taken from reference TRBV28 and TRBJ1-1): DVKVTQSSRYLVKRTGEKVFLECVQDMDHENMFWYRQDPGLGLRLIYFSYDVKMKEKGDIPEGYSVSREKKERFSLILESASTNQTSMYLCASSTLRVSNEAFFGQGTRLTVV.

The chain is built from TRBV5-1 and TRBJ2-7; tentatively, D is TRBD1 (5 bases). Germline V gives CDR1 SGHRS, CDR2 YFSETQ. Trimming removed 3 bases at V and 5 bases at J, with 15 bases between. CDR3 length equals 14 residues. Here the CDR3 reads CASSSNDRRNEQYF. The CDR3 DNA reads TGCGCCAGCAGCTCTAATGACAGAAGAAACGAGCAGTACTTC.

This sequence joins TRBV14 and TRBJ2-1, with 7 nucleotides matching TRBD2. The CDR3 loop spans 15 amino acids. V lost 5 bases to trimming and J lost 4 bases; unmatched junction nucleotides: 8. CDR1 and CDR2 from the germline V gene are SGHDN and FVKESK. In DNA, the CDR3 is TGTGCCAGCAGCAAAGTTAGCGGGCTTTACAATGAGCAGTTCTTC. Its translation: CASSKVSGLYNEQFF.

This chain joins TRBV9 and TRBJ1-3; no reliable D call. CDR3 length equals 16 residues. Germline CDR1 is SGDLS and CDR2 is YYNGEE. Trimming pared 0 bases from V and 0 bases from J, leaving 10 bases between. CDR3 DNA sequence: TGTGCCAGCAGCGTAGCTCTTTCAGGCTCTGGAAACACCATATATTTT. It is translated as CASSVALSGSGNTIYF.

The chain joins TRBV29-1 to TRBJ1-2; 8 bases agree with TRBD1. CDR3 length equals 13 residues. The germline gives CDR1 SQVTM, CDR2 ANQGSEA. V lost 3 bases to trimming and J lost 4 bases; unmatched junction nucleotides: 4. The chain's CDR3 is CSVELDRAYGYTF. In nucleotides, the CDR3 is TGCAGCGTTGAGTTGGACAGGGCCTATGGCTACACCTTC.

The CDR3 loop reads CASGSYDYGYTF. The CDR3 DNA is TGTGCCAGTGGGAGCTACGACTATGGCTACACCTTC. This chain connects TRBV6-5 to TRBJ1-2; D is unclear. Trimming left V 9 bases short and J 3 bases short, with 11 bases between. This CDR3 is 12 amino acids long. Germline CDR1 is MNHEY and CDR2 is SVGAGI.

The rearrangement links TRBV4-1 to TRBJ1-2, with D hard to call. This CDR3 spans 15 amino acids. Germline CDR1 and CDR2: MGHRA and YSYEKL. The V end lost 1 base, the J end lost 0 bases, and 9 bases lay between the germline ends. The CDR3 loop is CASSQGGAANYGYTF. CDR3 DNA sequence: TGCGCCAGCAGCCAAGGAGGAGCAGCTAACTATGGCTACACCTTC.

The chain recombines TRBV5-6 with TRBJ2-2, with 10 positions matching TRBD2. Germline loops: CDR1 SGHDT, CDR2 YYEEEE. V lost 3 bases, J lost 6 bases, and 11 bases stayed unmatched. The length of the CDR3 is 17 residues. The CDR3 DNA is TGTGCCAGCAGCTGGTGGGGAGCTAGCGGGGGTCCCGGGGAGCTGTTTTTT. It translates to CASSWWGASGGPGELFF.

The chain carries TRBV9 and TRBJ2-1; 7 bases fit TRBD1. V lost 1 base and J lost 7; bases outside the gene matches: 8. The CDR3 totals 15 residues. Germline V gives CDR1 SGDLS, CDR2 YYNGEE. CDR3 DNA: TGTGCCAGCAGCGTATGGGGACAGAGTAGAAATGAGCAGTTCTTC. Encoded protein: CASSVWGQSRNEQFF.

The V and J genes are TRBV30 and TRBJ2-6, with no clear D. V was shortened by 0 bases and J by 4 bases, with 4 bases between the two germline ends. There are 13 residues in the CDR3. Germline CDR1 GTSNPN, CDR2 SVGIG (reference sequence). CDR3 sequence reads: CAWSVPGANVLTF. The DNA of the CDR3 is TGTGCCTGGAGTGTGCCGGGGGCCAACGTCCTGACTTTC.

The CDR3 loop is CASSLAQGFSSYNEQFF. CDR3 nucleotide sequence: TGTGCCAGCAGTTTAGCACAGGGGTTCAGCTCCTACAATGAGCAGTTCTTC. The chain uses TRBV28 and TRBJ2-1; 7 bases are a match to TRBD1. The ends lost 2 bases at V and 0 bases at J; junction bases unmatched: 7. This CDR3 is 17 amino acids long. Germline lookup yields CDR1 MDHEN and CDR2 SYDVKM.

V gene TRBV9 combines with J gene TRBJ1-1; a possible D gene is TRBD1 (5 bases). CDR3 size: 14 residues. CDR1 SGDLS and CDR2 YYNGEE come from the germline V gene. V was trimmed by 3 bases and J by 0 bases, leaving 9 bases between them. The CDR3 spells CASSETELNTEAFF. CDR3 DNA: TGTGCCAGCAGCGAGACAGAGTTGAACACTGAAGCTTTCTTT.

The chain carries TRBV7-9 and TRBJ2-1; no clear D gene. The CDR3 covers 13 residues. V was pared by 2 bases and J by 2 bases, with 4 bases between. Germline V gene data show CDR1 as SEHNR and CDR2 as FQNEAQ (reference sequence). The CDR3 loop is CASSLFAYNEQFF. The CDR3 nucleotides read TGTGCCAGCAGCTTATTCGCCTACAATGAGCAGTTCTTC.

The V gene is TRBV30, the J gene TRBJ2-3; D perhaps matches TRBD1 (6 bases). V was pared by 5 bases and J by 8 bases, with 26 bases between. This CDR3 region has 16 residues. Germline loops: CDR1 GTSNPN, CDR2 SVGIG (reference sequence). CDR3 sequence reads: CAWRDLWRQGSGTQYF. Written as DNA, the CDR3 is TGTGCCTGGCGAGATTTATGGCGGCAGGGGTCGGGTACGCAGTATTTT. Full variable domain (rest looked up from reference TRBV30 and TRBJ2-3): SQTIHQWPATLVQPVGSPLSLECTVEGTSNPNLYWYRQAAGRGLQLLFYSVGIGQISSEVPQNLSASRPQDRQFILSSKKLLLSDSGFYLCAWRDLWRQGSGTQYFGPGTRLTVL.

V is TRBV2 and J is TRBJ2-5, with a possible D match to TRBD2 (5 bases). This CDR3 is 13 amino acids long. The germline gives CDR1 SNHLY, CDR2 FYNNEI. V gave up 4 bases and J gave up 4 bases, with 10 bases separating them. The CDR3 sequence: CASSGERGETQYF. In nucleotides, the CDR3 is TGTGCCAGCAGTGGGGAACGGGGAGAGACCCAGTACTTC.

The CDR3 nucleotides are TGTGCCAGCAGCAAAGGACAGGACTTTTTTATAGGAAACACCATATATTTT. Translated: CASSKGQDFFIGNTIYF. This chain connects TRBV11-2 to TRBJ1-3, with 7 positions matching TRBD1. This CDR3 contains 17 residues. J gave up 4 bases and V 5 bases, and 14 bases lay outside the gene matches. Germline loops: CDR1 SGHAT, CDR2 FQNNGV.

A word on this clone: Other DNA sequences of this sample code for an identical CDR3. This sequence joins TRBV29-1 and TRBJ1-2, with TRBD1 matching 9 bases. This CDR3 is built from 15 residues. Looked up from germline, CDR1 is SQVTM and CDR2 is ANQGSEA. V gave up 5 bases and J gave up 2 bases; unmatched junction bases: 9. The CDR3 DNA follows: TGCAGCGTTAGGGGACAGGGAAAACTCAACTATGGCTACACCTTC. Its translation: CSVRGQGKLNYGYTF.

This clone was seen a single time. The chain joins TRBV2 to TRBJ2-5; 8 bases align to TRBD1. In germline, CDR1 is SNHLY, CDR2 FYNNEI. V was clipped by 5 bases and J by 4 bases; unmatched bases: 9. This CDR3 comprises 15 residues. CDR3 sequence reads: CASSKTGVERETQYF. The CDR3 bases are TGTGCCAGCAGTAAGACAGGGGTTGAGAGAGAGACCCAGTACTTC.